The rows below give T cell receptor beta chains drawn from one sample of a study of early stage breast cancer tumors. The method was immunoSEQ multiplex PCR; TCRdb's version includes in-frame clones alone and lacks a portion of them. The data show about 10,000 clones, with 66% seen just once and roughly 7% held by the top ten. Sequencing was carried out using breast tumor tissue. Source of these receptors: a person aged 45 to 59 with breast cancer. Both conserved end residues are part of each CDR3. The order of the fields is CDR3 length, D gene, clone size, V gene, J gene, CDR3 protein, CDR3 DNA. D genes are given only for firm matches. Only some rows state a clone size, as once, few, many or a class for expanded clones.

length: 14; D: NA; size: NA; V: TRBV27; J: TRBJ2-1; CDR3: CASKRVSSYNEQFF; DNA: TGTGCCAGCAAAAGGGTAAGCTCCTACAATGAGCAGTTCTTC
length: 13; D: NA; size: NA; V: TRBV6-5; J: TRBJ2-1; CDR3: CASTNPRSHEQFF; DNA: TGTGCCAGCACCAACCCCCGGTCCCATGAGCAGTTCTTC
length: 12; D: NA; size: NA; V: TRBV2; J: TRBJ2-1; CDR3: CASSDRYNEQFF; DNA: TGTGCCAGCAGTGACCGGTACAATGAGCAGTTCTTC
length: 15; D: NA; size: NA; V: TRBV5-1; J: TRBJ1-4; CDR3: CASSFLRGPNEKLFF; DNA: TGCGCCAGCAGCTTCTTGAGGGGCCCTAATGAAAAACTGTTTTTT
length: 12; D: NA; size: NA; V: TRBV18; J: TRBJ1-2; CDR3: CASSPATPGYTF; DNA: TGTGCCAGCTCCCCAGCAACGCCTGGCTACACCTTC
length: 13; D: NA; size: once; V: TRBV28; J: TRBJ1-2; CDR3: CASSYPRGTGYTF; DNA: TGTGCCAGCAGTTACCCCCGGGGTACCGGCTACACCTTC
length: 15; D: NA; size: NA; V: TRBV19; J: TRBJ1-4; CDR3: CASSPPAGGREKLFF; DNA: TGTGCCAGTAGTCCCCCTGCCGGGGGCAGGGAAAAACTGTTTTTT
length: 14; D: TRBD1; size: once; V: TRBV5-1; J: TRBJ2-5; CDR3: CASSLGTGEETQYF; DNA: TGCGCCAGCAGCCTCGGGACAGGGGAAGAGACCCAGTACTTC
length: 15; D: NA; size: NA; V: TRBV18; J: TRBJ2-7; CDR3: CASSPQTGIPYEQYF; DNA: TGTGCCAGCTCCCCCCAAACAGGGATCCCCTACGAGCAGTACTTC
length: 12; D: NA; size: NA; V: TRBV7-9; J: TRBJ2-7; CDR3: CASSNYALEQYF; DNA: TGTGCCAGCAGCAACTACGCCCTGGAGCAGTACTTC
length: 16; D: NA; size: few; V: TRBV15; J: TRBJ2-6; CDR3: CATSRDGGAGANVLTF; DNA: TGTGCCACCAGCAGAGACGGGGGCGCTGGGGCCAACGTCCTGACTTTC
length: 16; D: TRBD1; size: NA; V: TRBV11-2; J: TRBJ2-2; CDR3: CASSPPGQGNTGELFF; DNA: TGTGCCAGCAGCCCTCCGGGACAGGGAAACACCGGGGAGCTGTTTTTT
length: 13; D: TRBD1; size: medium-sized; V: TRBV7-9; J: TRBJ2-4; CDR3: CASSPPGTARGYF; DNA: TGTGCCAGCAGCCCCCCCGGGACAGCAAGGGGGTACTTC
length: 13; D: NA; size: once; V: TRBV29-1; J: TRBJ1-2; CDR3: CSVEGGGGLGYTF; DNA: TGCAGCGTTGAAGGGGGCGGAGGTTTAGGCTACACCTTC
length: 16; D: NA; size: NA; V: TRBV27; J: TRBJ2-6; CDR3: CASSRTDNSGANVLTF; DNA: TGTGCCAGCAGTCGGACGGATAACTCTGGGGCCAACGTCCTGACTTTC
length: 11; D: NA; size: NA; V: TRBV29-1; J: TRBJ2-5; CDR3: CSVVRMQTQYF; DNA: TGCAGCGTTGTGAGGATGCAGACCCAGTACTTC
length: 13; D: NA; size: NA; V: TRBV5-1; J: TRBJ2-5; CDR3: CASSLVSRETQYF; DNA: TGCGCCAGCAGCTTGGTAAGCCGAGAGACCCAGTACTTC
length: 14; D: TRBD2; size: NA; V: TRBV2; J: TRBJ2-7; CDR3: CASGLGAGAYEQYF; DNA: TGTGCCAGCGGGCTTGGGGCGGGAGCCTACGAGCAGTACTTC
length: 18; D: NA; size: NA; V: TRBV19; J: TRBJ2-3; CDR3: CASSQLGGRTQQADTQYF; DNA: TGTGCCAGTAGTCAATTGGGAGGACGGACCCAACAGGCAGATACGCAGTATTTT
length: 13; D: NA; size: NA; V: TRBV28; J: TRBJ1-2; CDR3: CASSFYRLHGYTF; DNA: TGTGCCAGCAGTTTCTACAGGCTGCATGGCTACACCTTC
length: 14; D: TRBD1; size: few; V: TRBV5-6; J: TRBJ2-7; CDR3: CASSQRQGVNEQYF; DNA: TGTGCCAGCAGCCAAAGACAGGGGGTCAACGAGCAGTACTTC
length: 14; D: TRBD1; size: once; V: TRBV19; J: TRBJ2-1; CDR3: CASSETTGPNEQFF; DNA: TGTGCCAGTAGTGAGACGACAGGGCCCAATGAGCAGTTCTTC
length: 13; D: TRBD1; size: NA; V: TRBV5-1; J: TRBJ1-5; CDR3: CASSGTGSEPQHF; DNA: TGCGCCAGCAGCGGGACAGGGTCGGAGCCCCAGCATTTT
length: 13; D: NA; size: NA; V: TRBV6-4; J: TRBJ1-6; CDR3: CASSETLQGTLHF; DNA: TGTGCCAGCAGTGAAACCCTACAGGGTACCCTCCACTTT
length: 15; D: TRBD2; size: NA; V: TRBV7-9; J: TRBJ2-1; CDR3: CASSSATSGSNEQFF; DNA: TGTGCCAGCAGCTCAGCGACTAGCGGGAGCAATGAGCAGTTCTTC
length: 13; D: NA; size: NA; V: TRBV11-3; J: TRBJ2-5; CDR3: CASSLKAEETQYF; DNA: TGTGCCAGCAGCTTAAAAGCGGAAGAGACCCAGTACTTC
length: 17; D: NA; size: NA; V: TRBV5-1; J: TRBJ1-4; CDR3: CASSLSGQGRTNEKLFF; DNA: TGCGCCAGCAGCTTGAGCGGGCAGGGCAGGACGAATGAAAAACTGTTTTTT
length: 12; D: NA; size: NA; V: TRBV29-1; J: TRBJ1-2; CDR3: CSFGGGNYGYTF; DNA: TGCAGCTTCGGGGGGGGTAACTATGGCTACACCTTC
length: 13; D: NA; size: NA; V: TRBV7-3; J: TRBJ2-3; CDR3: CASSPYGADTQYF; DNA: TGTGCCAGCAGCCCGTACGGGGCAGATACGCAGTATTTT
length: 12; D: NA; size: NA; V: TRBV9; J: TRBJ1-2; CDR3: CASSQLSHGYTF; DNA: TGTGCCAGCAGCCAACTGTCTCATGGCTACACCTTC
length: 14; D: NA; size: few; V: TRBV6-1; J: TRBJ2-3; CDR3: CASSEGPFTDTQYF; DNA: TGTGCCAGCAGCGAAGGGCCTTTCACAGATACGCAGTATTTT
length: 15; D: NA; size: NA; V: TRBV9; J: TRBJ1-6; CDR3: CASSAQQGAISPLHF; DNA: TGTGCCAGCAGCGCACAACAGGGAGCCATTTCACCCCTCCACTTT
length: 15; D: NA; size: once; V: TRBV27; J: TRBJ2-7; CDR3: CASRTGTLRSYEQYF; DNA: TGTGCCAGCAGAACCGGGACACTCCGCTCCTACGAGCAGTACTTC
length: 14; D: NA; size: NA; V: TRBV2; J: TRBJ2-3; CDR3: CASSPLASTDTQYF; DNA: TGTGCCAGCAGTCCCCTAGCATCAACAGATACGCAGTATTTT
length: 16; D: TRBD2; size: few; V: TRBV7-3; J: TRBJ2-1; CDR3: CASSRDPSGGADEQFF; DNA: TGTGCCAGCAGCCGAGACCCTAGCGGGGGGGCAGATGAGCAGTTCTTC
length: 16; D: NA; size: NA; V: TRBV18; J: TRBJ2-1; CDR3: CASSPGAGMSYNEQFF; DNA: TGTGCCAGCTCACCGGGGGCAGGGATGAGCTACAATGAGCAGTTCTTC
length: 16; D: NA; size: NA; V: TRBV4-3; J: TRBJ1-5; CDR3: CASSQDWEGGNQPQHF; DNA: TGCGCCAGCAGCCAAGATTGGGAGGGCGGCAATCAGCCCCAGCATTTT
length: 12; D: NA; size: NA; V: TRBV7-2; J: TRBJ1-4; CDR3: CASSALRGKLFF; DNA: TGTGCCAGCAGCGCCCTAAGGGGAAAACTGTTTTTT
length: 14; D: NA; size: NA; V: TRBV19; J: TRBJ2-5; CDR3: CASSIGGHQETQYF; DNA: TGTGCCAGTAGTATCGGCGGTCACCAAGAGACCCAGTACTTC
length: 15; D: NA; size: NA; V: TRBV6-5; J: TRBJ2-7; CDR3: CASKRDLGSSYEQYF; DNA: TGTGCCAGCAAACGGGATCTGGGAAGCTCCTACGAGCAGTACTTC
length: 16; D: TRBD2; size: once; V: TRBV7-2; J: TRBJ2-1; CDR3: CASSLLFSGRLGEQFF; DNA: TGTGCCAGCAGCTTACTATTCAGCGGGAGATTGGGTGAGCAGTTCTTC
length: 15; D: NA; size: NA; V: TRBV6-1; J: TRBJ1-1; CDR3: CASSRTTEMNTEAFF; DNA: TGTGCCAGCAGCAGGACCACAGAGATGAACACTGAAGCTTTCTTT
length: 14; D: TRBD1; size: NA; V: TRBV12-5; J: TRBJ2-3; CDR3: CASGPGTGIDTQYF; DNA: TGTGCTAGTGGACCCGGGACAGGAATAGATACGCAGTATTTT
length: 14; D: TRBD2; size: NA; V: TRBV7-3; J: TRBJ2-3; CDR3: CASARDYSRNTQYF; DNA: TGTGCCAGCGCACGGGACTACTCTCGTAATACGCAGTATTTT
length: 16; D: TRBD2; size: few; V: TRBV13; J: TRBJ2-7; CDR3: CASSYSGARSSYEQYF; DNA: TGTGCCAGCAGCTATAGCGGGGCCCGATCCTCCTACGAGCAGTACTTC
length: 13; D: NA; size: NA; V: TRBV7-9; J: TRBJ2-1; CDR3: CASSLAGGNEQFF; DNA: TGTGCCAGCAGCTTAGCGGGAGGTAATGAGCAGTTCTTC
length: 15; D: TRBD1; size: NA; V: TRBV5-1; J: TRBJ1-4; CDR3: CASSLGDRTNEKLFF; DNA: TGCGCCAGCAGCTTGGGGGACAGGACGAATGAAAAACTGTTTTTT
length: 13; D: NA; size: NA; V: TRBV5-6; J: TRBJ2-7; CDR3: CASSGLSSYEQYF; DNA: TGTGCCAGCAGTGGGTTAAGCTCCTACGAGCAGTACTTC
length: 12; D: NA; size: few; V: TRBV2; J: TRBJ2-7; CDR3: CATVRPGYEQYF; DNA: TGTGCCACTGTCCGACCCGGCTACGAGCAGTACTTC